This T cell receptor (beta chain) was sequenced in a study of CD8 T cells in Susac syndrome. About the research overall: Treatment status at blood draw for the Susac syndrome patients was therapy-naive, corticosteroids, or intravenous immunoglobulin alone.

CD8+ and CD4+ T cells taken from blood had their TCR beta sequenced. While CD8+ and CD4+ T cells were isolated negatively, TEMRA cells were enriched by FACS. Trimming removed 8 bases from V and 8 bases from J; junction bases left unmatched: 10. Looked up from germline, CDR1 is MNHNS and CDR2 is SASEGT. The CDR3 covers 14 residues. The authors reverse transcribed about 0.5 to 1 ug RNA with random hexamers. By means of immunoSEQ multiplex PCR, TCR beta CDR3 spanning 54 Vbeta and 13 Jbeta underwent amplification. Each CDR3 protein gets one entry after TCRdb re-called the immunoSEQ multiplex PCR reads with MiXCR. This table holds about 110,000 distinct CDR3 sequences, approximately 93% found once.

This TCR was recovered from a human donor with Susac syndrome. The rearrangement joins TRBV6-1 to TRBJ2-1; 9 nucleotides align to TRBD2. Sample: CD8+ T cells from PBMCs. The CDR3 coding sequence is TGTGCCAGCGGAGCGGGCGGGAGGGTCGATGAGCAGTTCTTC. It is translated as CASGAGGRVDEQFF.